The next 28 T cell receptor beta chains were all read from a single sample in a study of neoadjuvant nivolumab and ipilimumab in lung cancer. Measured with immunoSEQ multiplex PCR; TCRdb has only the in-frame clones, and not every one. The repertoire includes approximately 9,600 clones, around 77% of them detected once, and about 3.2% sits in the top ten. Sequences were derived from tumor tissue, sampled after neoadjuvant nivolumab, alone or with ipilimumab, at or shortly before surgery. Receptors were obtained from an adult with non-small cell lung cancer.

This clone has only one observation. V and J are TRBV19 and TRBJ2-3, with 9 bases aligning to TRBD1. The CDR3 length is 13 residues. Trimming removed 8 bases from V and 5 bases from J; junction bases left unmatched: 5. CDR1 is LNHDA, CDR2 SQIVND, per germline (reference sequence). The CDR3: CASGGQGEDTQYF. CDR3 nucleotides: TGTGCCAGTGGGGGACAGGGAGAAGATACGCAGTATTTT.

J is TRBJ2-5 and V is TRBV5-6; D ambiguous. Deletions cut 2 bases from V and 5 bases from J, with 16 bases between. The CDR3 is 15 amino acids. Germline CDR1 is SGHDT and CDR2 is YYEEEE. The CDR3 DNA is TGTGCCAGCAGCTTCCCCAGACTCCTCGGGGAGACCCAGTACTTC. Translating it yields CASSFPRLLGETQYF.

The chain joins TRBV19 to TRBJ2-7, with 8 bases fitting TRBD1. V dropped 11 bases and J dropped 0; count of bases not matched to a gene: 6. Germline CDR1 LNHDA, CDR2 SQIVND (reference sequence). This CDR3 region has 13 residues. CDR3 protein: CAAGQGSSYEQYF. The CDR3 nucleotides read TGTGCCGCCGGACAGGGAAGCTCCTACGAGCAGTACTTC.

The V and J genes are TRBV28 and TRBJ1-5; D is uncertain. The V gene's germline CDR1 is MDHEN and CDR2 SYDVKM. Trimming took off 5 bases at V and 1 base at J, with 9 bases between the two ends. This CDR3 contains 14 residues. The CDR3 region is CASSNGGSNQPQHF. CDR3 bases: TGTGCCAGCAGTAATGGAGGGAGCAATCAGCCCCAGCATTTT.

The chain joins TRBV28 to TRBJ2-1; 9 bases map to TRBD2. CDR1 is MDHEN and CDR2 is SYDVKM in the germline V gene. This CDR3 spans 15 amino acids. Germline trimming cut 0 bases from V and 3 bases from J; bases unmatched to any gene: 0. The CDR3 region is CASSLWTSGYNEQFF. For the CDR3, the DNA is TGTGCCAGCAGTTTATGGACTAGCGGCTACAATGAGCAGTTCTTC.

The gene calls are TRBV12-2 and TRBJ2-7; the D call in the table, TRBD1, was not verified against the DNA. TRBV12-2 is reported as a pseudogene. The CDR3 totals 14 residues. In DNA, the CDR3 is TGTGCAAGTCGCCCGCGACAGGGGGGGTACGAGCAGTACTTC. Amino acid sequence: CASRPRQGGYEQYF.

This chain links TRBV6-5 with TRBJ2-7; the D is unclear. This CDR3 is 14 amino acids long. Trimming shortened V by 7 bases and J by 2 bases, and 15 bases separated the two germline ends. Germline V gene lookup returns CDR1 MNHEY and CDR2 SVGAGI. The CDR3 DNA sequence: TGTGCCAGCACCATCCCATTACTGGCCTACGAGCAGTACTTC. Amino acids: CASTIPLLAYEQYF.

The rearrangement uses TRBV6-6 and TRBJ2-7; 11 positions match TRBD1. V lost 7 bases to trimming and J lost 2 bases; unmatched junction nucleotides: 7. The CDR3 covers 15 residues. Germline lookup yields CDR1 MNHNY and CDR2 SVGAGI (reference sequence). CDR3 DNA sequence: TGTGCCAGCAAATCCCCGGGACAGGGGGCCTACGAGCAGTACTTC. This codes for CASKSPGQGAYEQYF.

The CDR3 bases are TGTGCCAGCAGCGTTTCCAGCGGGAGAGGCGAGCAGTACTTC. Protein: CASSVSSGRGEQYF. The chain combines TRBV9 with TRBJ2-7; TRBD2 aligns across 8 bases. CDR1 and CDR2 from the germline V gene are SGDLS and YYNGEE. The CDR3 spans 14 residues. J lost 6 bases, V lost 2 bases, and 7 bases had no gene match.

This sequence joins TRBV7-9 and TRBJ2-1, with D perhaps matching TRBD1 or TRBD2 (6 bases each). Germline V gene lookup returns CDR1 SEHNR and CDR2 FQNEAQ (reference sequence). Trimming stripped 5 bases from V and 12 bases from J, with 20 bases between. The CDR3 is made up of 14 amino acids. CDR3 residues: CASSRDSGTPSQFF. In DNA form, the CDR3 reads TGTGCCAGCAGCAGGGACTCCGGGACACCGTCGCAGTTCTTC.

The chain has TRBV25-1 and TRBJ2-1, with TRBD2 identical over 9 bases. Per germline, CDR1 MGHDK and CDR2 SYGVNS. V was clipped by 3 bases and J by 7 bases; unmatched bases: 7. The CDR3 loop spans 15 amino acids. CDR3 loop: CASSELREGGNEQFF. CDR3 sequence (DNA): TGTGCCAGCAGTGAGTTGCGGGAGGGGGGGAATGAGCAGTTCTTC.

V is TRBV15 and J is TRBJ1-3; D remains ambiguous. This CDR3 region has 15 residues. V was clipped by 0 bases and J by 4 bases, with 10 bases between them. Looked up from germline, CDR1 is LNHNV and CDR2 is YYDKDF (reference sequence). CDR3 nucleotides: TGTGCCACCAGCAGAGATCCCGGCACCGGAAACACCATATATTTT. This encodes CATSRDPGTGNTIYF.

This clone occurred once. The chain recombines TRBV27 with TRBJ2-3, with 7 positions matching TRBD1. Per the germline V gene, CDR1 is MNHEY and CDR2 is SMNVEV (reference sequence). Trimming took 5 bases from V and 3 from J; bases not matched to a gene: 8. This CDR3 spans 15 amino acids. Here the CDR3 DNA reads TGTGCCAGCAGTACCACAGGGGTTTGGACAGATACGCAGTATTTT. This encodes CASSTTGVWTDTQYF.

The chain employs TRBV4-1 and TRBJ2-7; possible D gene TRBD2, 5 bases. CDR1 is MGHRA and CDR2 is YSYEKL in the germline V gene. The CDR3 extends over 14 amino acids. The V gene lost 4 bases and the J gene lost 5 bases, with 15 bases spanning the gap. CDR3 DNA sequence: TGCGCCAGCAGCCGCCTGGGAGAGACGAACGAGCAGTACTTC. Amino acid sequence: CASSRLGETNEQYF.

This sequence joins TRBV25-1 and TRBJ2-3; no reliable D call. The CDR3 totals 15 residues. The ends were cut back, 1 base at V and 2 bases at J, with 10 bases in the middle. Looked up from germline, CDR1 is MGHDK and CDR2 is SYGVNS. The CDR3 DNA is TGTGCCAGCAGTGAATCAGGCAGGCCCACAGATACGCAGTATTTT. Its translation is CASSESGRPTDTQYF.

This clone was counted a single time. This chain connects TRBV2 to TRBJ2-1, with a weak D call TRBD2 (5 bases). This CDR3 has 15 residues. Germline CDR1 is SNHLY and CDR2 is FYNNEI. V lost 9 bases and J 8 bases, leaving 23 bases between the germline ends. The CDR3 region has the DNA TGTGCCAGTGGCCCCCTATGGCTAGCTCCCCATGAGCAGTTCTTC. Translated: CASGPLWLAPHEQFF.

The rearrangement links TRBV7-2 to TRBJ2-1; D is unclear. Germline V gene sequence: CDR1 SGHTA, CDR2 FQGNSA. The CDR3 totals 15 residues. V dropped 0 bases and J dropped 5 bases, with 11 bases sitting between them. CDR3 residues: CASSLAYSTDNEQFF. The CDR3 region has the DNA TGTGCCAGCAGCTTAGCTTACTCAACAGACAATGAGCAGTTCTTC.

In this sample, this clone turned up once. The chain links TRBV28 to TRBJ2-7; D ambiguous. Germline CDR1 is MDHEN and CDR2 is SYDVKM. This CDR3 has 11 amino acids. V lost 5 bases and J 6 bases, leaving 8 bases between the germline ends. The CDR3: CASSRASEQYF. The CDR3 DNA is TGTGCCAGCAGTAGGGCTAGCGAGCAGTACTTC.

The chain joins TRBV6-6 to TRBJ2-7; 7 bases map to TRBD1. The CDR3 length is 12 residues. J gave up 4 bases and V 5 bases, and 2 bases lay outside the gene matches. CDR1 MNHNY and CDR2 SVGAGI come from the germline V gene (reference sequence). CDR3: CASSNRGYEQYF. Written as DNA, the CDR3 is TGTGCCAGCAGTAACAGGGGTTACGAGCAGTACTTC.

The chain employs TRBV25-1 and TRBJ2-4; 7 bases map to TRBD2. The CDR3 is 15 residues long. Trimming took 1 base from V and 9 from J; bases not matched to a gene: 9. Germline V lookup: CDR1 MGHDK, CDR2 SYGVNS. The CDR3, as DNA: TGTGCCAGCAGTGAATCCGGTGGGAGGGCCACCATTCAGTACTTC. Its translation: CASSESGGRATIQYF.

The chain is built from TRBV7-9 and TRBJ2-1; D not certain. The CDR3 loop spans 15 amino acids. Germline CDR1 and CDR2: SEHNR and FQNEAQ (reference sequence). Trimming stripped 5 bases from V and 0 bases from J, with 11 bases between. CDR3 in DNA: TGTGCCAGCAGCCCACTGGTAGGCTCCTACAATGAGCAGTTCTTC. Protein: CASSPLVGSYNEQFF.

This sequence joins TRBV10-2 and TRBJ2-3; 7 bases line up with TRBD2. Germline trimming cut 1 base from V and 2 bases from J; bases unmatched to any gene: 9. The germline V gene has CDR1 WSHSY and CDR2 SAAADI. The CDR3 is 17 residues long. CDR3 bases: TGCGCCAGCAGTGAGTACCTAGCGGAAACTTACACAGATACGCAGTATTTT. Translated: CASSEYLAETYTDTQYF.

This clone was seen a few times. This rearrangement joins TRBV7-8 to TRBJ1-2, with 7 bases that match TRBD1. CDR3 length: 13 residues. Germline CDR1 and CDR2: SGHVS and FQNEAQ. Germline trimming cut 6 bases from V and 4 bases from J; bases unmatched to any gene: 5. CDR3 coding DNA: TGTGCCAGCAGTTCCGACAGGGTCTATGGCTACACCTTC. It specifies CASSSDRVYGYTF. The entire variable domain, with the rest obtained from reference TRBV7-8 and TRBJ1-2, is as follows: GAGVSQSPRYKVAKRGQDVALRCDPISGHVSLFWYQQALGQGPEFLTYFQNEAQLDKSGLPSDRFFAERPEGSVSTLKIQRTQQEDSAVYLCASSSDRVYGYTFGSGTRLTVV.

The CDR3 nucleotides read TGTGCCTCTGGAGGACTAGCGTACACCGGGGAGCTGTTTTTT. Translating gives CASGGLAYTGELFF. The chain joins TRBV10-3 to TRBJ2-2; 9 nucleotides line up with TRBD2. The CDR3 has 14 residues. CDR1 and CDR2 (germline): ENHRY, SYGVKD. The V gene end was trimmed by 11 bases and the J gene end by 3 bases; junction bases not matched to a gene: 7.

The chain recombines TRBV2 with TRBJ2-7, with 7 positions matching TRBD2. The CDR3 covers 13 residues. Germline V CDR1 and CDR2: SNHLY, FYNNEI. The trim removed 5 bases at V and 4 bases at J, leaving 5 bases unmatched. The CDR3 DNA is TGTGCCAGCAGTAGCGGGACCCTATACGAGCAGTACTTC. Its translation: CASSSGTLYEQYF.

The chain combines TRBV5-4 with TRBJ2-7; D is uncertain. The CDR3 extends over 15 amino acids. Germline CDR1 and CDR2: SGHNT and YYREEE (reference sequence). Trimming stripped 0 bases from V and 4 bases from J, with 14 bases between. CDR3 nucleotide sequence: TGTGCCAGCAGCTTGGTTGGCCAGATTAGGTACGAGCAGTACTTC. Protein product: CASSLVGQIRYEQYF. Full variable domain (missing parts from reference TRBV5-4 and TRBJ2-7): ETGVTQSPTHLIKTRGQQVTLRCSSQSGHNTVSWYQQALGQGPQFIFQYYREEENGRGNFPPRFSGLQFPNYSSELNVNALELDDSALYLCASSLVGQIRYEQYFGPGTRLTVT.

The CDR3 DNA is TGTGCCAGCAGCTCAGTACGGGGCGGTTACGAGCAGTACTTC. It specifies CASSSVRGGYEQYF. The rearrangement joins TRBV7-2 to TRBJ2-7; D possibly uses TRBD1 or TRBD2 (5 bases each). In germline, CDR1 is SGHTA, CDR2 FQGNSA. The germline V and J ends were trimmed by 4 bases and 4 bases, with 14 bases remaining between them. The CDR3 runs 14 residues.

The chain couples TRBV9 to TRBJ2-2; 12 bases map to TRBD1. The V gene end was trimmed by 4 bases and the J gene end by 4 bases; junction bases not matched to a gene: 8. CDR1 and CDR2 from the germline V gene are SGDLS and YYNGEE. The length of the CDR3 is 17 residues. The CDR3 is CASSYPGQGAVTGELFF. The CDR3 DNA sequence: TGTGCCAGCAGCTACCCGGGACAGGGGGCGGTCACCGGGGAGCTGTTTTTT.